This T cell receptor (beta chain) was documented in a study of cytomegalovirus exposure and HLA in healthy donors. Study findings and constraints: Despite most TCR sequences being rare, some public TCRs occurred in many donors. Using the classifier, cytomegalovirus status was reportedly diagnosed with high specificity and sensitivity. Among the CMV-associated chains, a few were confirmed in vitro as specific for CMV antigens. Researchers counted over 150 TCR beta chains as cytomegalovirus-associated.

With respect to this clone: Its antigen remains unknown.

Assay: immunoSEQ multiplex PCR; the TCRdb copy retains only in-frame clones and omits some. The sample holds 130,000 to 150,000 clones, around nine tenths seen once. Germline V CDR1 and CDR2: SGDLS, YYNGEE. The CDR3 extends over 16 amino acids. J lost 4 bases, V lost 4 bases, and 10 bases had no gene match. This TCR came from a woman under 30 in good health and CMV-seropositive. The sample taken for sequencing was PBMCs. The gene calls are TRBV9 and TRBJ2-1, with 8 bases aligning to TRBD2. CDR3 sequence reads: CASSLLGTRAYNEQFF. The CDR3, as DNA: TGTGCCAGCAGCCTACTTGGGACTAGAGCTTACAATGAGCAGTTCTTC.